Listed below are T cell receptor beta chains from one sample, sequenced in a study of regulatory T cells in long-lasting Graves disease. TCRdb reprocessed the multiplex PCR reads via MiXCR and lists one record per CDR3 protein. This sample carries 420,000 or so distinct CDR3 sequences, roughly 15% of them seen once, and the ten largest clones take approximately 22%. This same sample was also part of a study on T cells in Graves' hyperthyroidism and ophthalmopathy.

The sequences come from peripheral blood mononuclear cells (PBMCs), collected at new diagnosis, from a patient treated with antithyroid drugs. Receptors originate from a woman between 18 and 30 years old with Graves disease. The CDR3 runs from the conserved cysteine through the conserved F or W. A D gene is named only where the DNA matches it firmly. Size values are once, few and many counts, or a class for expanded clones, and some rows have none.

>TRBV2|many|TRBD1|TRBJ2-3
CASRVGTGETDTQYF
TGTGCCAGCAGAGTCGGGACAGGGGAGACAGATACGCAGTATTTT
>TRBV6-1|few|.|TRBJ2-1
CASRSVGNEQFF
TGTGCCAGCAGATCCGTAGGAAATGAGCAGTTCTTC
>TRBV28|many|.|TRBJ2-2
CASRGATGELFF
TGTGCCAGCAGAGGGGCCACCGGGGAGCTGTTTTTT
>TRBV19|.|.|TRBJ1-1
CASRAREDTEAFF
TGTGCCAGTAGAGCCAGGGAGGACACTGAAGCTTTCTTT
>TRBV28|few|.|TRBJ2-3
CASSFHRDTDTQYF
TGTGCCAGCAGTTTTCACCGGGACACTGATACGCAGTATTTT
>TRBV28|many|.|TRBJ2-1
CASTPRDTRTYNEQFF
TGTGCCAGCACCCCCCGGGATACCCGGACCTACAATGAGCAGTTCTTC
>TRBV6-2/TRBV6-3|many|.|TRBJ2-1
CASSYAGTYNEQFF
TGTGCCAGCAGTTATGCGGGAACCTACAATGAGCAGTTCTTC
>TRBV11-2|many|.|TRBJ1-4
CASSRGSSTNEKLFF
TGTGCCAGCAGCCGCGGGAGTTCAACTAATGAAAAACTGTTTTTT
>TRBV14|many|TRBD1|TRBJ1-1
CASSLRTGMNTEAFF
TGTGCCAGCAGCCTCAGGACAGGAATGAACACTGAAGCTTTCTTT
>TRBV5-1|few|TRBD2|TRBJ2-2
CASSFKAGDDTGELFF
TGCGCCAGCAGCTTTAAAGCGGGAGATGACACCGGGGAGCTGTTTTTT
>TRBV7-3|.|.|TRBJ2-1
CASSLGGELNEQFF
TGTGCCAGCAGCTTAGGCGGGGAACTCAATGAGCAGTTCTTC